These T cell receptor beta chains were read from a single sample in a study of identical twins. MiXCR, run by TCRdb on the 5' RACE reads, gives a single entry per CDR3 protein. There are approximately 300,000 distinct CDR3 sequences in the sample; 8% to 9.5% occur only once, and 7% to 8.5% lies in the top ten. The same data also contributed to another study, on yellow fever vaccine responses in identical twins.

The specimen sequenced was CD8+ T cells sorted from blood. Receptor source: a woman between 18 and 30 years old in good health. Each CDR3 is given with its conserved first and last residue. The order of the fields is CDR3 DNA, CDR3 protein, J gene, D gene, clone size, V gene. D genes are given only for firm matches. Expanded clones get a size class; other rows say once, few or many, or leave the size out.

TGCGCCAGCAGCCAAGAGGCAGCGGGCCCCTCCTACGAGCAGTACTTC	CASSQEAAGPSYEQYF	TRBJ2-7	-	many	TRBV4-1
TGCAGTGATAGACAGGGTTTGACAGATACGCAGTATTTT	CSDRQGLTDTQYF	TRBJ2-3	TRBD1	few	TRBV20-1
TGTGCCAGCACCCGAGCCCAATACCTTGAGGAGCAGTACTTC	CASTRAQYLEEQYF	TRBJ2-7	-	-	TRBV28
TGTGCCAGCAGTGAATACCTCTCGGGGCAGTACTTC	CASSEYLSGQYF	TRBJ2-7	-	many	TRBV12-3/TRBV12-4
TGCAGCGTTGAAGGGGACTTCCAAGAGACCCAGTACTTC	CSVEGDFQETQYF	TRBJ2-5	-	-	TRBV29-1
TGCGCCAGCAGCCAAGCAATTCCCCCGGACACTGAAGCTTTCTTT	CASSQAIPPDTEAFF	TRBJ1-1	-	-	TRBV4-1
TGCGCCAGCAGCCAATACTTGCAGGGTGGGCCGAAATCCACTGAAGCTTTCTTT	CASSQYLQGGPKSTEAFF	TRBJ1-1	-	-	TRBV4-1
TGTGCCAGCAGCCAGGGGGTGCCAGGGGTGAGTGAGCAGTACTTC	CASSQGVPGVSEQYF	TRBJ2-7	-	-	TRBV4-2
TGCAGCGTTGAAATCCCCGGACAGGGCGGGGAAAAACTGTTTTTT	CSVEIPGQGGEKLFF	TRBJ1-4	TRBD1	many	TRBV29-1
TGCGCCAGCAGCATCTACGGAGTCAACTACGAGCAGTACTTC	CASSIYGVNYEQYF	TRBJ2-7	-	few	TRBV5-1
TGCGCCAGCAGCCAAGGGGGGAACAGATACGAGCAGTACTTC	CASSQGGNRYEQYF	TRBJ2-7	-	-	TRBV4-1
TGTGCCAGCAGACCGGGAGGTGGGGGTGAGCAGTACTTC	CASRPGGGGEQYF	TRBJ2-7	TRBD2	-	TRBV6-6
TGTGCCAGCAGTTACTCTGTGGAGAGCACAGATACGCAGTATTTT	CASSYSVESTDTQYF	TRBJ2-3	-	many	TRBV6-5
TGTGCCAGCAGGAACTCCGAAGAACTGTTTTTT	CASRNSEELFF	TRBJ1-4	-	-	TRBV7-9
TGTGCCAGCAGCCAGGACGGGACAGGGAACTCCTACGAGCAGTACTTC	CASSQDGTGNSYEQYF	TRBJ2-7	TRBD1	few	TRBV4-2
TGCGCCAGCAGCCAAGATCGTATAGGGGGAGACCTCTCCTACGAGCAGTACTTC	CASSQDRIGGDLSYEQYF	TRBJ2-7	-	-	TRBV4-3
TGCAGTGCTAGAGAAACTGCAAGACCCTACGAGCAGTACTTC	CSARETARPYEQYF	TRBJ2-7	-	few	TRBV20-1
TGTGCCAGCAGTCCCCCGTGGCCTAATCACGAGACCCAGTACTTC	CASSPPWPNHETQYF	TRBJ2-5	-	-	TRBV28
TGTGCCAGCAGCTTTTCGGGGGACTCAAGTCCAGACTACGAGCAGTACTTC	CASSFSGDSSPDYEQYF	TRBJ2-7	-	-	TRBV7-9
TGTGCCATCGCAGCGCCGGGACGAGGGGGCTACACCTTC	CAIAAPGRGGYTF	TRBJ1-2	-	-	TRBV28
TGCTGTGCTAGAGACGTCACCGGGACAGCCGCCTACGAGCAGTACTTC	CCARDVTGTAAYEQYF	TRBJ2-7	TRBD1	-	TRBV20-1
TGTGCCAGCAGTTCATGGGATTCACCCCTCCACTTT	CASSSWDSPLHF	TRBJ1-6	-	-	TRBV28
TGTGCCAGCAGCCAAGATCTATCTGTCACAGATACGCAGTATTTT	CASSQDLSVTDTQYF	TRBJ2-3	-	few	TRBV3-1
TGTGCCAGCAGCTCCCAACTAGCGGGAGTTGGCAATGAGCAGTTCTTC	CASSSQLAGVGNEQFF	TRBJ2-1	TRBD2	-	TRBV28
TGTGCCAGCAGTTATACGGCGGGACGAGATACGCAGTATTTT	CASSYTAGRDTQYF	TRBJ2-3	-	few	TRBV6-2/TRBV6-3
TGCGCCAGCAGTCATTCTAGCGGGAGTATTTACAATGAGCAGTTCTTC	CASSHSSGSIYNEQFF	TRBJ2-1	TRBD2	many	TRBV4-3
TGTGCCAGCAGCTGGGATGGACTAGCGGGAGATCGTCACACCGGGGAGCTGTTTTTT	CASSWDGLAGDRHTGELFF	TRBJ2-2	TRBD2	-	TRBV5-4
TGTGCCACCAGCAGAGATCTCGAGCGACTCACAGATACGCAGTATTTT	CATSRDLERLTDTQYF	TRBJ2-3	-	few	TRBV15
TGTGCCAGCAGCTTGTTGTGGGATCACGAGACCCAGTACTTC	CASSLLWDHETQYF	TRBJ2-5	-	many	TRBV5-5
TGCGCCAGCGGGGGACAGGGCTCGAACACCGGGGAGCTGTTTTTT	CASGGQGSNTGELFF	TRBJ2-2	TRBD1	few	TRBV10-1
TGTGCCAGCAGCCTCGGACTAGCGGGAATTTCCTACAATGAGCAGTTCTTC	CASSLGLAGISYNEQFF	TRBJ2-1	TRBD2	few	TRBV7-6
TGCAGTGCTAATATACAGGGGAATGAGCAGTTCTTC	CSANIQGNEQFF	TRBJ2-1	TRBD1	few	TRBV20-1
TGTGCCAGCACTCACAAGGGAGGGGGCGCGACCTACGAGCAGTACTTC	CASTHKGGGATYEQYF	TRBJ2-7	-	many	TRBV2
TGTGCCAGCAGCCAAGATGGTTGGGGGGGACGGAACACTGAAGCTTTCTTT	CASSQDGWGGRNTEAFF	TRBJ1-1	-	few	TRBV4-2
TGTGCCAGCACCTTCGGGGGGCTAGATACGCAGTATTTT	CASTFGGLDTQYF	TRBJ2-3	-	many	TRBV2
TGTGCCAGTACCGCTAGCGTCTACAATGAGCAGTTCTTC	CASTASVYNEQFF	TRBJ2-1	-	-	TRBV19
TGTGCCAGCGCCCCCCCAAGCTCCTACAATGAGCAGTTCTTC	CASAPPSSYNEQFF	TRBJ2-1	-	many	TRBV28
TGTGCCAGCAGCTTGGCTCCCGGGCTAGCGGGATACGAGCAGTACTTC	CASSLAPGLAGYEQYF	TRBJ2-7	TRBD2	-	TRBV27
TGTGCCAGCAGCCGGCCTGGGACCAAAAACATTCAGTACTTC	CASSRPGTKNIQYF	TRBJ2-4	-	many	TRBV3-1
TGTGCCTGGAGTGAAAAAGAGACCCAGTACTTC	CAWSEKETQYF	TRBJ2-5	-	few	TRBV30
TGTGCCAGCAGCTGGGGGACAGCCGGAGGCACCGGGGAGCTGTTTTTT	CASSWGTAGGTGELFF	TRBJ2-2	TRBD1	few	TRBV5-6
TGTGCCAGCAGTACCGACAGCTTAGAGGTCGCCTTTGACGAGCAGTACTTC	CASSTDSLEVAFDEQYF	TRBJ2-7	-	-	TRBV6-5
TGCAGTGCTAGACTAGCGGGAGTGGTAGAGCAGTTCTTC	CSARLAGVVEQFF	TRBJ2-1	TRBD2	medium-sized	TRBV20-1
TGTGCCAGCAGCCCGTTTGGGACAGGGGGCTCAGACGAGCAGTACTTC	CASSPFGTGGSDEQYF	TRBJ2-7	TRBD1	few	TRBV7-9
TGTGCCAGCAGTTCCCCGGGACATCACTATGGCTACACCTTC	CASSSPGHHYGYTF	TRBJ1-2	-	many	TRBV27
TGTGCCAGCTCATCCCCCGACGGGAGCAATCAGCCCCAGCATTTT	CASSSPDGSNQPQHF	TRBJ1-5	-	few	TRBV18
TGTGCCAGCAGTCGCTTCCTCTTCGCGGAGGGGGGTGAGACCCAGTACTTC	CASSRFLFAEGGETQYF	TRBJ2-5	-	few	TRBV6-1
TGCGCCAGCCTAGCCTCCGCCCTAGAGGGGTACAATGAGCAGTTCTTC	CASLASALEGYNEQFF	TRBJ2-1	-	many	TRBV10-2
TGTGCCAGCAGCCGGGGCGCGGGTGAGGCCCTAAAAGAGACCCAGTACTTC	CASSRGAGEALKETQYF	TRBJ2-5	-	many	TRBV5-6
TGTGCCAGCAGTGGTTCCTCCGGGACAGAGCTCTCTGGGGCCAACGTCCTGACTTTC	CASSGSSGTELSGANVLTF	TRBJ2-6	TRBD1	-	TRBV27
TGTGCCAGCAGTTACCGTGGACTAGCGGGATACGAGCAGTACTTC	CASSYRGLAGYEQYF	TRBJ2-7	TRBD2	-	TRBV6-5
TGTGCCAGTGGGACAGCGGATTCAACTAATGAAAAACTGTTTTTT	CASGTADSTNEKLFF	TRBJ1-4	TRBD1	few	TRBV7-9
TGCAGTGCTAGAGATCTCCGGGCGTCCCCCTACGAGCAGTACTTC	CSARDLRASPYEQYF	TRBJ2-7	-	few	TRBV20-1
TGTGCCAGCTCACCGACTGACGGAGATACGCAGTATTTT	CASSPTDGDTQYF	TRBJ2-3	-	many	TRBV18
TGCAGTGCTAGATCGGTGGAAGCGGGCTACAATGAGCAGTTCTTC	CSARSVEAGYNEQFF	TRBJ2-1	-	-	TRBV20-1